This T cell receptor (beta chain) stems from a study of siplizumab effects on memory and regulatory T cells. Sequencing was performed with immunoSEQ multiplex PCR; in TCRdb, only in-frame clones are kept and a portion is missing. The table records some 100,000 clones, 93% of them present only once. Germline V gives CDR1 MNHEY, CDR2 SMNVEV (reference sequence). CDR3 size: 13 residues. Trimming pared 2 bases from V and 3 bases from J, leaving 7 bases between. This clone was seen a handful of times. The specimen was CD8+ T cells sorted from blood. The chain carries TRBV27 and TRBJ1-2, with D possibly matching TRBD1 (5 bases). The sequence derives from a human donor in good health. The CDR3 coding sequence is TGTGCCAGCAGTTTACAGGGAGACTATGGCTACACCTTC. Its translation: CASSLQGDYGYTF.